This T cell receptor beta chain stems from a study of OX40 agonist ivuxolimab in advanced cancers. As for the study in general: From about 20 to 79 years was the age range, with a mean of about 54 years, and roughly 80% were male.

Assay used: immunoSEQ multiplex PCR; TCRdb lists only in-frame clones, some missing. In the table there are 55,000 to 75,000 clones, about 90% of which are singletons. The V end was cut by 0 bases, the J end by 1 base, with 7 bases between. Germline CDR1 reads MNHEY; CDR2 reads SMNVEV (reference sequence). CDR3 length equals 15 residues. The origin of this receptor is an adult with an advanced solid tumor such as melanoma, head and neck, liver or kidney cancer. This specimen was CD4+ or CD8+ T cells sorted from blood, taken in a trial of the OX40 agonist ivuxolimab. The chain links TRBV27 to TRBJ1-3; D is unclear. CDR3 protein: CASSLSYGSGNTIYF. The DNA for the CDR3 is TGTGCCAGCAGTTTATCGTACGGTTCTGGAAACACCATATATTTT.